The rows below give T cell receptor beta chains drawn from one sample of a study of T cells in narcolepsy. Generated by immunoSEQ multiplex PCR, the TCRdb table keeps only in-frame clones and is missing some. The sample includes tens of thousands of clones, around 87% of them seen just once. Sequenced sample: memory (CD45RA-) CD4+ T cells from blood. Receptor source: a human donor in good health. Each CDR3 is given without its conserved first and last residue. Each record gives: V gene, CDR3 length, J gene, CDR3 protein.

>TRBV4-1|13|TRBJ1-4
ASSQVGSTNEKLF
>TRBV7-8|12|TRBJ1-5
ASSLAAENQPQH
>TRBV5-1|12|TRBJ2-7
ASSLRGEGYEQY
>TRBV18|11|.
ASSLDRGETQY
>TRBV9|16|TRBJ2-3
ASSVELASGFGTDTQY
>TRBV25-1|12|TRBJ2-3
ASSGTTGADTQY
>TRBV30|11|TRBJ1-1
AYPGGLNTEAF
>TRBV2|12|TRBJ1-5
ASSELAGAQPQH
>TRBV27|14|TRBJ1-1
ASSLRELTMNTEAF
>TRBV30|14|TRBJ1-2
AWSPSWGQGPYGYT
>TRBV5-1|12|TRBJ2-3
ASSSGGTPDTQY
>TRBV7-8|14|TRBJ1-5
ASSLESGQGSEPQH
>TRBV27|12|TRBJ2-7
ASSFRSLPYEQY
>TRBV30|13|TRBJ1-3
AWGRLGASGNTIY
>TRBV5-1|14|TRBJ2-2
ASSLVRTGNTGELF
>TRBV30|12|TRBJ1-1
ALLWGNMNTEAF
>TRBV9|13|TRBJ1-2
ASSFGPTGNYGYT
>TRBV7-8|10|TRBJ2-5
ASSMGQDTQY
>TRBV10-1|15|TRBJ1-5
ASSDPPTGGLDQPQH
>TRBV9|15|TRBJ2-3
ASSVAQQAGGSGTQY
>TRBV11-2|13|TRBJ2-5
ASSFERGDQETQY
>TRBV21-1|14|TRBJ2-1
ASSKVVAGTYNEQF
>TRBV10-3|11|TRBJ1-1
AINEGINTEAF
>TRBV30|16|TRBJ1-2
AWKGGVTGGLRVYGYT
>TRBV6-5|14|TRBJ2-3
ASSYRRGQGTDTQY
>TRBV19|12|TRBJ1-1
ASSIDGSWTEAS
>TRBV5-8|13|TRBJ1-1
ASSLDAGQNTEAF
>TRBV5-5|13|TRBJ2-1
ASSMDRVSYNEQF
>TRBV9|12|TRBJ1-2
ASSGGTANYGYT
>TRBV4-3|16|TRBJ1-3
ASSQEPTGTYSGNTIY
>TRBV6-5|10|TRBJ1-2
ATSGEAYGYT
>TRBV5-8|14|TRBJ2-1
ASSLRDRGRGNEQF
>TRBV28|14|TRBJ2-4
ASRQGTSGLGVGQY
>TRBV5-5|13|TRBJ1-4
ASSLLTDYNEKLF
>TRBV28|14|TRBJ1-3
ASSSTGQSAGNTIY
>TRBV13|15|TRBJ2-2
ASSSRRGRRSPGELF
>TRBV15|14|TRBJ2-1
ATSSDDRDSFNEQF
>TRBV6-1|12|TRBJ2-7
ASSAQTGAWEQY
>TRBV19|13|TRBJ1-2
ASSPGTAFNYGYT
>TRBV6-1|11|TRBJ2-5
ASGGRIQETQY
>TRBV15|11|TRBJ1-4
ATSRERNEKLF
>TRBV7-9|12|TRBJ1-1
ASSLGVMNTEAF